A selection of T cell receptor beta chains follows, all from one sample in a study of CD8 T cell repertoires and HIV-1 epitope variants. The antigens these receptors bind are not known. Measured with immunoSEQ multiplex PCR; TCRdb has only the in-frame clones, and not every one. The table lists 5,100 or so clones, about three fifths of them singletons. Sequenced input: cultured CD8+ T cells derived from PBMCs. These receptors all stem from a male donor with HIV. The CDR3 runs from the conserved cysteine through the conserved F or W.

13 TRBV28 CASSQITGEKLFF
15 TRBV5-4 CASSLREANTGELFF
16 TRBV6-5 CASSYFGTAIQETQYF
12 TRBV5-8 CASSRDFNEQFF
13 TRBV7-9 CASSLRELYEQYF
16 TRBV4-2 CASSPRLAGAKNIQYF
13 TRBV5-1 CASSLDSYNEQFF
15 TRBV21-1 CASSKDSGGTYEQYF
16 TRBV7-2 CASSVVPSGATDTQYF
14 TRBV28 CASSLGGRQETQYF
15 TRBV7-2 CASSLQGAPNYGYTF
15 TRBV27 CASSLYLAGGYEQYF
14 TRBV6-1 CASSEGAGPYEQYF
16 TRBV4-2 CASSPRGTISLNEQFF
12 TRBV11-3 CASSSDRDEQFF
14 TRBV6-5 CASSYVPAQNEQFF
15 TRBV9 CASSARDALRNTIYF
15 TRBV9 CASSRQGMGHNEQFF
16 TRBV9 CASSAPPGRSTDTQYF
16 TRBV6-5 CASSYSRSGAFVEAFF
18 TRBV27 CASTPTTTSGRSTDTQYF
13 TRBV19 CASSTDGSYEQYF
12 TRBV5-6 CASRGSSYEQYF
11 TRBV23-1 CASTIGQPQHF
16 TRBV6-6 CASSPTRSSYNSPLHF
14 TRBV7-9 CASSLAQRGTEAFF
15 TRBV19 CASSIGTGKDTEAFF
15 TRBV10-2 CASSDWTGNSYEQYF
16 TRBV9 CASSVAQDLPENEQFF
15 TRBV6-5 CASSYSGRPEEKLFF
14 TRBV28 CASSLGTAYNEQFF
12 TRBV7-9 CASSLDNQPQHF
16 TRBV5-4 CASSLGKDHIQEKLFF
15 TRBV19 CASSVTGHGGYEQYF
14 TRBV6-1 CASSEWRGNTEAFF
15 TRBV10-2 CASSEIGLAGDTQYF
14 TRBV6-5 CASMGRPGYNEQFF
13 TRBV14 CASSQAPKNIQYF
16 TRBV7-9 CASSQGQGASTDTQYF
19 TRBV6-1 CASSENQDTYGATNEKLFF
16 TRBV5-1 CASSLIRQGGSTEAFF
16 TRBV7-9 CASSDARAGGNQPQHF
14 TRBV9 CASTVGVSPDEQYF
18 TRBV9 CASSVASSGVTNTGELFF
15 TRBV5-6 CASSLSTGSTDTQYF
15 TRBV28 CASTKGWGAAYEQYF
15 TRBV7-9 CASSLEDRGLVEQYF
13 TRBV7-9 CASSLPGSYEQYF
11 TRBV28 CASRGGEEQYF
12 TRBV7-2 CASGPGGSEQYF